This T cell receptor (beta chain) was profiled in a study of blood T cell repertoires in COVID-19. Overall study context: Spain, Italy and the United States supplied samples that represented acute and convalescent COVID-19. PBMCs, B-cell-depleted T cells, or T cells provided the cDNA or gDNA that made up the material.

Trimming took off 0 bases at V and 0 bases at J, with 7 bases between the two ends. Looked up from germline, CDR1 is MNHEY and CDR2 is SVGAGI. The CDR3 is 15 amino acids. In the source study's methods: From reference gene primer amplification, estimates of nucleated cell counts were derived. Assay: immunoSEQ multiplex PCR; the TCRdb copy retains only in-frame clones and omits some. The V and J calls and clone size were taken over from that table, and D and trimming were inferred from the DNA. The sample lists around 45,000 clones, roughly 80% occurring once. This clonotype was obtained from a woman of 80 years or more with acute or convalescent COVID-19. Material for sequencing was peripheral blood. This chain uses TRBV6-5 with TRBJ2-3, with D uncertain. CDR3: CASSYSHPSTDTQYF. The CDR3 nucleotides are TGTGCCAGCAGTTACTCACACCCTAGCACAGATACGCAGTATTTT.